This T cell receptor (beta chain) originates from a study of PD-1 blockade in classical Hodgkin lymphoma. For the study at large: Treatment was intravenous nivolumab, 3 mg/kg every 2 weeks, until progression.

Germline CDR1 KGHSH, CDR2 LQKENI. Trimming took 1 base from V and 1 from J; bases not matched to a gene: 15. CDR3 length: 19 amino acids. Study observations and caveats: Repertoires differed for reasons still undefined, possibly disease activity or prior therapy.

Only in-frame clones appear in the TCRdb table, and some are missing; sequencing was by immunoSEQ multiplex PCR. The table shows about 35,000 clones, with roughly 90% occurring only once. With no exception, relapse followed autologous stem cell transplantation in all patients, and brentuximab vedotin exposure varied. Magnetic negative selection was used to purify CD4+ T cells from PBMCs that had been thawed. Regarding this clone: Its target is unknown.

This sequence was found in a human donor with classical Hodgkin lymphoma. The V and J genes are TRBV18 and TRBJ1-1; 7 bases line up with TRBD1. This material consisted of CD4+ T cells from blood, taken at baseline. CDR3: CASSPLHQGVIRGNTEAFF. The DNA of the CDR3 is TGTGCCAGCTCACCACTCCACCAGGGGGTAATTCGGGGGAACACTGAAGCTTTCTTT.